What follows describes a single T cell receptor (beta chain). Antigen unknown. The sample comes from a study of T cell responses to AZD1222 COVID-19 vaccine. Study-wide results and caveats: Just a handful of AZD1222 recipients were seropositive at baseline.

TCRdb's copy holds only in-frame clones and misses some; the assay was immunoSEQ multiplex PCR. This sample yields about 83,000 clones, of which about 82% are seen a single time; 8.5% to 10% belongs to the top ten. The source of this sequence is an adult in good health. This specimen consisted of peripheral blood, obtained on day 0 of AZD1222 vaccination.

CDR3 loop: CASSLAALDQPQHF. CDR3 nucleotide sequence: TGTGCCAGCAGTTTAGCGGCCTTAGATCAGCCCCAGCATTTT. This sequence joins TRBV27 and TRBJ1-5; D ambiguous. CDR1 and CDR2 from the germline V gene are MNHEY and SMNVEV (reference sequence). Trimming cost V 2 bases and J 5 bases, with 10 bases left between them. The CDR3 is 14 amino acids.